The sequence of this T cell receptor beta chain was determined in a study of immune heterogeneity within non-small cell lung tumors. Points from the study as a whole: Significant yet moderate, the positive correlation between local T-cell clonality and local tumor mutational burden reached an R of about 0.35. Multiple tumor sites within a patient showed recurrence of identical dominant CDR3 beta clonotypes; site-unique high-frequency clones were present as well.

Trimming cost V 3 bases and J 6 bases, with 11 bases left between them. The germline V gene encodes CDR1 MNHEY and CDR2 SMNVEV (reference sequence). The CDR3 loop spans 13 amino acids. This clonotype is classed as medium-sized. No antigen is known for it. Samples each supplied approximately 0.55 ug of bulk tumor genomic DNA as template. Several biopsies per primary tumor, spaced far apart, were taken during surgery. The study enrolled patients with untreated, newly diagnosed non-small cell lung cancer who underwent curative surgery. It was with 32 V and 13 J primers that multiplex PCR amplified TCR beta CDR3. MiXCR was run by TCRdb on the multiplex PCR reads, yielding one entry per CDR3 protein. The table lists 5,000 or so distinct CDR3 sequences, around 20% of them singletons.

This clonotype originated in a man between 60 and 75 years old with non-small cell lung cancer. The sequenced material came from lung tumor tissue. The V gene is TRBV27, the J gene TRBJ1-2; TRBD1 is a possible D gene (5 bases). The CDR3 nucleotides are TGTGCCAGCAGTTTGCGGGGGTTACATGGCTACACCTTC. This gives the protein CASSLRGLHGYTF.